This TCR beta chain derives from a study of blood T cell repertoires in COVID-19. Clones were read by immunoSEQ multiplex PCR, and TCRdb kept only the in-frame ones, dropping some. The top ten clones hold roughly 10% of a sample with more than 200,000 clones, approximately 86% of them seen once. The TCR originated in a woman aged 45 to 65 with COVID-19, enrolled during active disease. The material sequenced was peripheral blood.

This CDR3 is CASSKAVGSQTEAFF. DNA for the CDR3: TGTGCCAGCAGCAAAGCCGTTGGGAGCCAAACTGAAGCTTTCTTT. The genes are TRBV21-1 and TRBJ1-1. TRBV21-1 is a pseudogene locus. CDR3 length: 15 amino acids.